This paragraph covers one TCR beta chain sequence. The target antigen is unknown. This sample stems from a study of response to subunit inactivated influenza vaccine. Study-wide results and limits: Authors suggested that a seasonal influenza vaccination recruits few new T cells each time.

TCRdb re-called the RT-PCR reads through MiXCR, storing one row per CDR3 protein. The sample holds 550,000 to 650,000 distinct CDR3 sequences; roughly 12% are singletons and the top ten take 10%. Germline V CDR1 and CDR2: SQVTM, ANQGSEA. The CDR3 extends over 11 amino acids. V dropped 4 bases and J dropped 12 bases, with 16 bases sitting between them. This chain links TRBV29-1 with TRBJ2-7, with TRBD1 as a possible D gene (6 bases). Sequenced material: PBMCs from blood, taken on the day of vaccination. This TCR came from a man aged 50 or older who received an inactivated influenza vaccine. CDR3 in amino acids: CSVVYRTERYF. CDR3 DNA sequence: TGCAGCGTTGTTTACAGGACAGAAAGGTACTTC.